The 3 T cell receptor beta chains reported below all come from one sample, sequenced in a study of T cells after somatic rescue of genetic block. Measured with immunoSEQ multiplex PCR; TCRdb has only the in-frame clones, and not every one. The sample consists of around 67,000 clones, approximately 91% of them appearing once. The sample was peripheral blood mononuclear cells (PBMCs). These receptors all come from a man aged 25 to 40.

The rearrangement links TRBV4-2 to TRBJ2-7; D not certain. Trimming removed 8 bases at V and 2 bases at J, with 16 bases between. CDR3 length: 14 amino acids. CDR1 and CDR2 from the germline V gene are LGHNA and YNFKEQ. The CDR3 DNA sequence: TGTGCCAGCGGCAGTACCCCCGGAACCTACGAGCAGTACTTC. Translating it yields CASGSTPGTYEQYF.

The rearrangement links TRBV6-1 to TRBJ2-1; TRBD1 matches 12 bases. Germline trimming cut 6 bases from V and 9 bases from J; bases unmatched to any gene: 9. The CDR3 sequence is 15 residues long. The V gene's germline CDR1 is MNHNS and CDR2 SASEGT. Written as DNA, the CDR3 is TGTGCCAGCAGGGCCGGGACAGGGGGCGAGGGTGAGCAGTTCTTC. Its translation is CASRAGTGGEGEQFF.

The chain links TRBV11-3 to TRBJ2-5, with 10 bases aligning to TRBD1. Germline CDR1 reads SGHNT; CDR2 reads YENEEA. CDR3 length equals 15 residues. Trimming at V came to 5 bases and at J to 4 bases, leaving 7 bases not matched to a gene. The CDR3 protein is CASSAGQGLLETQYF. As DNA, the CDR3 is TGTGCCAGCAGCGCGGGACAGGGGCTGCTAGAGACCCAGTACTTC. Combining the CDR3 with reference TRBV11-3 and TRBJ2-5 gives the whole variable domain EAGVVQSPRYKIIEKKQPVAFWCNPISGHNTLYWYLQNLGQGPELLIRYENEEAVDDSQLPKDRFSAERLKGVDSTLKIQPAELGDSAVYLCASSAGQGLLETQYFGPGTRLLVL.